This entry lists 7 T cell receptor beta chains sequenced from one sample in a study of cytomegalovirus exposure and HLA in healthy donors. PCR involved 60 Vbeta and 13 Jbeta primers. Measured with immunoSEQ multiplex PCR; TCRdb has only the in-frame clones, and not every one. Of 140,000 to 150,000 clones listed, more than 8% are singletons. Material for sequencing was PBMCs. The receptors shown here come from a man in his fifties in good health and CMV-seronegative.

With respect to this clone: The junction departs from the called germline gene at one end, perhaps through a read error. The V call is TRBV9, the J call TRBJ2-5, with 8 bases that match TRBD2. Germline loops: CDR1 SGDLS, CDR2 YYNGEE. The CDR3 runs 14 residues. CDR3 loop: CASSVTAGGEAQYF. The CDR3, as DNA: TGTGCCAGCAGCGTCACGGCGGGGGGAGAGGCCCAGTACTTC.

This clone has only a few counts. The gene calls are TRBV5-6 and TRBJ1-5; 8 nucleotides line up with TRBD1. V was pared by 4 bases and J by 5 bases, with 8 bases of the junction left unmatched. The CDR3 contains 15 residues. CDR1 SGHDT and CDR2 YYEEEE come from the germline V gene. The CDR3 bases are TGTGCCAGCAGCGTAACGGGACAGGCATATCAGCCCCAGCATTTT. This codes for CASSVTGQAYQPQHF.

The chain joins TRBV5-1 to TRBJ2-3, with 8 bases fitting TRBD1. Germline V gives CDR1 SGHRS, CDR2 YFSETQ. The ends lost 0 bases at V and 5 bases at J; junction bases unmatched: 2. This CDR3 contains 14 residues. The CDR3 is CASSLEQGGDTQYF. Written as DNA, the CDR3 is TGCGCCAGCAGCTTGGAACAGGGGGGAGATACGCAGTATTTT. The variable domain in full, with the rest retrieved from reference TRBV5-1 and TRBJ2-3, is KAGVTQTPRYLIKTRGQQVTLSCSPISGHRSVSWYQQTPGQGLQFLFEYFSETQRNKGNFPGRFSGRQFSNSRSEMNVSTLELGDSALYLCASSLEQGGDTQYFGPGTRLTVL.

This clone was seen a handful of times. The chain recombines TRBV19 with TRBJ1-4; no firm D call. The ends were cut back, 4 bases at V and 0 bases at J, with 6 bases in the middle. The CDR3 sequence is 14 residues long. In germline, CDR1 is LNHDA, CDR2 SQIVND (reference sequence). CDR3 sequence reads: CASSSQATNEKLFF. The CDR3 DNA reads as TGTGCCAGTAGTAGCCAGGCAACTAATGAAAAACTGTTTTTT. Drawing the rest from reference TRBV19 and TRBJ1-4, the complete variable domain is DGGITQSPKYLFRKEGQNVTLSCEQNLNHDAMYWYRQDPGQGLRLIYYSQIVNDFQKGDIAEGYSVSREKKESFPLTVTSAQKNPTAFYLCASSSQATNEKLFFGSGTQLSVL.

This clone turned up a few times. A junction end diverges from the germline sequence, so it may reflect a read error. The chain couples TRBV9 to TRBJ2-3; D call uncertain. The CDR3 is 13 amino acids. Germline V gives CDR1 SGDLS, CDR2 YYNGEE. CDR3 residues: CASSVQNTDTQYF. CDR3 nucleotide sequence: TGTGCCAGCAGCGTACAGAACACAGATACTCAGTATTTT.

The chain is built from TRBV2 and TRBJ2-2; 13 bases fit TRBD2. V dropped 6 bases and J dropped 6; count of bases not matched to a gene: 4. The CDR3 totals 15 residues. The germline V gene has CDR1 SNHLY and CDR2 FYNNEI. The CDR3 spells CASRGTSGAPGELFF. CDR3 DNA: TGTGCCAGCAGGGGGACTAGCGGGGCCCCCGGGGAGCTGTTTTTT. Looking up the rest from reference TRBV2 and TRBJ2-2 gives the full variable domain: EPEVTQTPSHQVTQMGQEVILRCVPISNHLYFYWYRQILGQKVEFLVSFYNNEISEKSEIFDDQFSVERPDGSNFTLKIRSTKLEDSAMYFCASRGTSGAPGELFFGEGSRLTVL.

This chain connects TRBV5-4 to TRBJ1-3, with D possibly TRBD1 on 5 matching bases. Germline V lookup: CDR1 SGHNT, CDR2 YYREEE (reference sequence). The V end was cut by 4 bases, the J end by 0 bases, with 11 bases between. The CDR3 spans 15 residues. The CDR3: CASSHQGLSGNTIYF. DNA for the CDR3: TGTGCCAGCAGCCATCAGGGTCTCTCTGGAAACACCATATATTTT.